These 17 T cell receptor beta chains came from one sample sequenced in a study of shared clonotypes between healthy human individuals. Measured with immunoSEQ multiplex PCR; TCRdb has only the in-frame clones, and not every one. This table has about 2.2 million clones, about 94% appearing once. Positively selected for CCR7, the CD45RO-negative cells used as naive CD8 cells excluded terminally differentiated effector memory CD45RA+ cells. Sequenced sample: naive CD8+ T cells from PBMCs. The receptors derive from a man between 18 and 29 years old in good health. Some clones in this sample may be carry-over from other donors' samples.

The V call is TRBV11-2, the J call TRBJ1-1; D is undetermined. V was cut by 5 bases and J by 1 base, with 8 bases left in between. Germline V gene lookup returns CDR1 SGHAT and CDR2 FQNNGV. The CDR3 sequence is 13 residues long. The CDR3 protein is CASSPAANTEAFF. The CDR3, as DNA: TGTGCCAGCAGCCCAGCGGCGAACACTGAAGCTTTCTTT.

The CDR3 reads CASREGGYTEAFF. CDR3 bases: TGTGCCAGCAGGGAGGGGGGCTACACTGAAGCTTTCTTT. The gene calls are TRBV28 and TRBJ1-1; a weak D match, TRBD1 (6 bases). CDR1 and CDR2 (germline): MDHEN, SYDVKM. V lost 6 bases and J 3 bases, leaving 11 bases between the germline ends. CDR3 size: 13 residues.

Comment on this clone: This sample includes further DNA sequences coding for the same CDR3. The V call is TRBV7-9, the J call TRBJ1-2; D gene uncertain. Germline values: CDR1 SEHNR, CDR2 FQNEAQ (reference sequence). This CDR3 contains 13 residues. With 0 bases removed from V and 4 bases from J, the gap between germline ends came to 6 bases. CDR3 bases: TGTGCCAGCAGCTTAGCGGCCAGCTATGGCTACACCTTC. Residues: CASSLAASYGYTF.

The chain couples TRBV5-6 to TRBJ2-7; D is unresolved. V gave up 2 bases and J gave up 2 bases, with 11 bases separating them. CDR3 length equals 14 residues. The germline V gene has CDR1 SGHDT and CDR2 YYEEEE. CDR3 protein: CASSFAQQPYEQYF. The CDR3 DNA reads TGTGCCAGCAGCTTTGCGCAACAGCCCTACGAGCAGTACTTC. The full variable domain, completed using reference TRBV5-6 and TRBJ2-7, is DAGVTQSPTHLIKTRGQQVTLRCSPKSGHDTVSWYQQALGQGPQFIFQYYEEEERQRGNFPDRFSGHQFPNYSSELNVNALLLGDSALYLCASSFAQQPYEQYFGPGTRLTVT.

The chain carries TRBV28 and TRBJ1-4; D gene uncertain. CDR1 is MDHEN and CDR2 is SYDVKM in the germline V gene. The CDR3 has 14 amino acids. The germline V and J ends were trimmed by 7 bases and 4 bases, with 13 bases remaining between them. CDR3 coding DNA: TGTGCCAGCACCCTTGTGGGGATTAATGAAAAACTGTTTTTT. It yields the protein CASTLVGINEKLFF.

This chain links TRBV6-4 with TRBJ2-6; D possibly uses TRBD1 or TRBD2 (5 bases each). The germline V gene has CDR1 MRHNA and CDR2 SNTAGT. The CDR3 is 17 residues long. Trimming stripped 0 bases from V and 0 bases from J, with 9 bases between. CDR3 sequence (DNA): TGTGCCAGCAGTGACTCGGGACGGTCCTCTGGGGCCAACGTCCTGACTTTC. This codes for CASSDSGRSSGANVLTF.

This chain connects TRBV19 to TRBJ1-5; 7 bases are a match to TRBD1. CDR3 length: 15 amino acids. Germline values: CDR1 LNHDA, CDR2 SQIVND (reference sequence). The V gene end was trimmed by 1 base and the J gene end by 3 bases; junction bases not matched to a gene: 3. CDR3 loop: CASSIARGVNQPQHF. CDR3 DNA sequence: TGTGCCAGTAGTATAGCCAGGGGGGTCAATCAGCCCCAGCATTTT. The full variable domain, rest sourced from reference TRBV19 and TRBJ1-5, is DGGITQSPKYLFRKEGQNVTLSCEQNLNHDAMYWYRQDPGQGLRLIYYSQIVNDFQKGDIAEGYSVSREKKESFPLTVTSAQKNPTAFYLCASSIARGVNQPQHFGDGTRLSIL.

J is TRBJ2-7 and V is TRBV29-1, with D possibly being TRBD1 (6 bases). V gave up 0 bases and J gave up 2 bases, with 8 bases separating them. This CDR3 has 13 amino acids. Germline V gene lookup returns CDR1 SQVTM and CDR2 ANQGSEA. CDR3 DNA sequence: TGCAGCGTTGAAGATGAGGGGGCCTACGAGCAGTACTTC. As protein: CSVEDEGAYEQYF.

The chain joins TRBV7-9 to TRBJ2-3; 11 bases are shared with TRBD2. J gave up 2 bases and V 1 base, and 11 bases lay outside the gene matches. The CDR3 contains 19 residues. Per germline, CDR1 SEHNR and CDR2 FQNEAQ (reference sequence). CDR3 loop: CASSLGISGGEYDTDTQYF. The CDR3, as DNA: TGTGCCAGCAGCTTAGGAATTAGCGGGGGGGAGTACGACACAGATACGCAGTATTTT.

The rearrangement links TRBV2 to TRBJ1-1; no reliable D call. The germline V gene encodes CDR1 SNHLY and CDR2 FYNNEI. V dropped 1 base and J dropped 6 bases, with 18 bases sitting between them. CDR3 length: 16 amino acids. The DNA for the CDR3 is TGTGCCAGCAGTGAAGAATCCCACGTAGGGTGGGCTGAAGCTTTCTTT. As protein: CASSEESHVGWAEAFF.

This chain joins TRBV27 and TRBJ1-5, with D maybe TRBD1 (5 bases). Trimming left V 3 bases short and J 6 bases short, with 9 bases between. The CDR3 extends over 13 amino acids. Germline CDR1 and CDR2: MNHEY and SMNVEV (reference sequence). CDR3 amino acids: CASSFSQGQPQHF. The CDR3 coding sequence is TGTGCCAGCAGTTTTTCGCAGGGTCAGCCCCAGCATTTT.

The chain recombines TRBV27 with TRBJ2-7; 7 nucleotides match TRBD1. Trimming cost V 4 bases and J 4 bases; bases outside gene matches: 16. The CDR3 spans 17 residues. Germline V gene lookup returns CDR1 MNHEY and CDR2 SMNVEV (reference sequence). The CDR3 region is CASSSRGWDSKRYEQYF. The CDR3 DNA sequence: TGTGCCAGCAGTTCCCGTGGGTGGGACAGTAAAAGGTACGAGCAGTACTTC.

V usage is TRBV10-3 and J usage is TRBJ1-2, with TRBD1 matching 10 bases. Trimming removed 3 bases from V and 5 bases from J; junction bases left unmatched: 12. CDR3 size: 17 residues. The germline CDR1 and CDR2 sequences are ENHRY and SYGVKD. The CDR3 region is CAISDPTGGDIPYGYTF. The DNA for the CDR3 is TGTGCCATCAGTGACCCGACAGGGGGCGACATTCCTTATGGCTACACCTTC.

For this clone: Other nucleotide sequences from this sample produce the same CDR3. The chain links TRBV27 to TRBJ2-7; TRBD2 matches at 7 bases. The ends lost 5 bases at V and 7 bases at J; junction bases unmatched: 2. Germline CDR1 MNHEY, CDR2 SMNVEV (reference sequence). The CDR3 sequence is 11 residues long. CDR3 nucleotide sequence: TGTGCCAGCAGTGGGGGAGGGGAGCAGTACTTC. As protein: CASSGGGEQYF.

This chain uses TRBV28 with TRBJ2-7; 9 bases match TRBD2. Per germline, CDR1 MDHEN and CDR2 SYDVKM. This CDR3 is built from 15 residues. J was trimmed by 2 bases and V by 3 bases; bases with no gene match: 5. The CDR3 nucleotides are TGTGCCAGCAGTTTGGCGACTAGCGGAACCTACGAGCAGTACTTC. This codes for CASSLATSGTYEQYF. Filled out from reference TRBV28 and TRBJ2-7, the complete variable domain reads DVKVTQSSRYLVKRTGEKVFLECVQDMDHENMFWYRQDPGLGLRLIYFSYDVKMKEKGDIPEGYSVSREKKERFSLILESASTNQTSMYLCASSLATSGTYEQYFGPGTRLTVT.

The CDR3 loop is CASSQDQGTGGSEQYF. The CDR3 nucleotides read TGCGCCAGCAGCCAAGATCAGGGGACAGGGGGGAGCGAGCAGTACTTC. J is TRBJ2-7 and V is TRBV4-3, with 11 bases identical to TRBD1. The CDR3 length is 16 residues. Germline trimming cut 0 bases from V and 6 bases from J; bases unmatched to any gene: 7. The germline CDR1 and CDR2 sequences are LGHNA and YSLEER.

The CDR3 nucleotides read TGTGCCAGCAGTTTATTCTCCCGGGCGGGGGAGCAGTACTTC. Protein product: CASSLFSRAGEQYF. J is TRBJ2-7 and V is TRBV27; D is possibly TRBD2 (6 bases). CDR1 and CDR2 from the germline V gene are MNHEY and SMNVEV (reference sequence). This CDR3 comprises 14 residues. V was trimmed by 1 base and J by 7 bases, leaving 14 bases between them.